A selection of T cell receptor beta chains follows, all from one sample in a study of identical twins. TCRdb redid the calling of the 5' RACE reads with MiXCR, one entry per CDR3 protein. The sample has 250,000 or so distinct CDR3 sequences; 7.5% are singletons. The data were also submitted as part of a second study, on yellow fever vaccine responses in identical twins.

Sequencing input: CD8+ T cells sorted from blood. These receptor sequences come from a young woman in good health. Both conserved end residues are part of each CDR3. A D gene is named only where the DNA matches it firmly. The size of a clone is reported for some rows only, either as once, few or many, or as a class for expanded clones.

-,TRBV21-1,TRBJ1-2,many,TGTGCCAGCAGCAAAACAGGGGGCGACTATGGCTACACCTTC,CASSKTGGDYGYTF
TRBD2,TRBV12-3/TRBV12-4,TRBJ2-5,few,TGTGCCAGCAGTCCCCCTCCAGCTAGCGGCCAAGAGACCCAGTACTTC,CASSPPPASGQETQYF
-,TRBV20-1,TRBJ1-1,-,TGCAGTGCTAGTTGGGGGACTGAAGCTTTCTTT,CSASWGTEAFF
-,TRBV6-1,TRBJ1-1,many,TGTGCCAGCAGGGCAGGGTGGAACACTGAAGCTTTCTTT,CASRAGWNTEAFF
TRBD1,TRBV12-3/TRBV12-4,TRBJ1-6,-,TGTGCCAGCAAGAGCCGGGACAGCTATAATTCACCCCTCCACTTT,CASKSRDSYNSPLHF
-,TRBV6-1,TRBJ2-3,-,TGTGCCAGCGAGGACGATACGCAGTATTTT,CASEDDTQYF
-,TRBV19,TRBJ2-7,-,TGTGCCAGTAGTCCGGTTAGAGACCCCTCCTACGAGCAGTACTTC,CASSPVRDPSYEQYF
-,TRBV25-1,TRBJ1-1,many,TGTGCCAGCGCCGGGGCGCGGAACACTGAAGCTTTCTTT,CASAGARNTEAFF
TRBD1,TRBV7-8,TRBJ2-5,few,TGTGCCAGCAGCGCTACAGGGGGCGGGAAGACCCAGTACTTC,CASSATGGGKTQYF
TRBD2,TRBV7-9,TRBJ2-4,many,TGTGCCAGCAGCTTAGTAGCGGGAGAAGCCAAAAACATTCAGTACTTC,CASSLVAGEAKNIQYF
-,TRBV27,TRBJ2-1,-,TGTGCCGCCACCCGGCTCGGGGGAGATGAGCAGTTCTTC,CAATRLGGDEQFF
TRBD2,TRBV4-1,TRBJ2-7,few,TGCGCCAGCAGCCACACCGGGACTAGTGACGAGCAGTACTTC,CASSHTGTSDEQYF
TRBD2,TRBV2,TRBJ2-3,-,TGTGCCAGCGGTCGGGGGGGAGGTTCGCAGTATTTT,CASGRGGGSQYF
TRBD1,TRBV7-8,TRBJ2-5,-,TGTGCCAGCAGCCGAGAGGGACAGGAAGAGACCCAGTACTTC,CASSREGQEETQYF
-,TRBV12-3/TRBV12-4,TRBJ2-1,-,TGTGCCAGCAGCCAAGACAGGTTTGGCAATGAGCAGTTCTTC,CASSQDRFGNEQFF
-,TRBV5-1,TRBJ2-2,few,TGCGCCAGCAGCTTGGCTACTAGCATGAACACCGGGGAGCTGTTTTTT,CASSLATSMNTGELFF
-,TRBV27,TRBJ2-7,-,TGTGCCAGCAGTTCACGTACGACTAGAGGGTTCTACGAGCAGTACTTC,CASSSRTTRGFYEQYF
-,TRBV2,TRBJ2-1,many,TGTGCCAGCAGTGAGACGGGGGGCTCCCCCCAGTTCTTC,CASSETGGSPQFF
TRBD1,TRBV25-1,TRBJ1-4,many,TGTGCCAGCAGTACCCCTGACAGGGATGGAGAAAAACTGTTTTTT,CASSTPDRDGEKLFF
TRBD2,TRBV12-3/TRBV12-4,TRBJ2-2,few,TGTGCCAGCAGTCGGGGACTAGCGGCCGAAACCGGGGAGCTGTTTTTT,CASSRGLAAETGELFF
-,TRBV3-1,TRBJ2-7,few,TGTGCCAGCAGCCAATGGGGGACACCATCCTACGAGCAGTACTTC,CASSQWGTPSYEQYF
-,TRBV7-9,TRBJ2-2,many,TGTGCCAGCAGCCCTGGCCTGATAGATACGAACACCGGGGAGCTGTTTTTT,CASSPGLIDTNTGELFF
-,TRBV4-1,TRBJ2-1,many,TGCGCCAGCAGCCAAGATTGGAGCTCCTACAATGAGCAGTTCTTC,CASSQDWSSYNEQFF
TRBD1,TRBV4-1,TRBJ1-5,many,TGCGCCAGCAGCCAAGACTCCGGGACAGGGCCAAATCAGCCCCAGCATTTT,CASSQDSGTGPNQPQHF
-,TRBV20-1,TRBJ2-5,many,TGCAGTGCTAGAGATCTCGAGGCGATACAAGAGACCCAGTACTTC,CSARDLEAIQETQYF
TRBD1,TRBV20-1,TRBJ2-6,-,TGCAGTGCTTCTGACAGGGGGGCCTCGGGGGCCAACGTCCTGACTTTC,CSASDRGASGANVLTF
-,TRBV27,TRBJ2-3,-,TGTGCCAGCAGAATCGCGTATGGGGCCACAGATACGCAGTATTTT,CASRIAYGATDTQYF
-,TRBV7-3,TRBJ2-2,-,TGTGCCAGCAGACCAACGACTAGTTCGGCCGGGGAGCTGTTTTTT,CASRPTTSSAGELFF
-,TRBV7-2,TRBJ1-5,few,TGTGCCAGCAGCGGGGGGGTCGGTCAGCCCCAGCATTTT,CASSGGVGQPQHF
-,TRBV7-9,TRBJ1-1,many,TGTGCCAGCAGCCCCCGGGCGGGCCTCTGGGTTACTGAAGCTTTCTTT,CASSPRAGLWVTEAFF
TRBD1,TRBV7-9,TRBJ2-1,many,TGTGCCAGCAGCCATAGAGGACAGGGGACGTACAATGAGCAGTTCTTC,CASSHRGQGTYNEQFF
TRBD1,TRBV5-1,TRBJ1-1,-,TGCGCCAGCAGCCCAAGACAGGGGGCGTTGAACACTGAAGCTTTCTTT,CASSPRQGALNTEAFF
TRBD1,TRBV12-3/TRBV12-4,TRBJ1-1,-,TGTGCCAGCAAAGGGACAGGATTGACTGAAGCTTTCTTT,CASKGTGLTEAFF
-,TRBV20-1,TRBJ2-1,many,TGCAGTGCTAGACCACAGGAATTCTACAATGAGCAGTTCTTC,CSARPQEFYNEQFF
TRBD2,TRBV6-1,TRBJ2-2,few,TGTGCCAGCAACCTCCTTAGTCCAAGCGGGGGGGTCACCGGGGAGCTGTTTTTT,CASNLLSPSGGVTGELFF
-,TRBV9,TRBJ1-1,few,TGTGCCAGCAGACAGGCGAACACTGAAGCTTTCTTT,CASRQANTEAFF
-,TRBV14,TRBJ2-3,many,TGTGCCAGCAGCCAATACGAGGGCAGCACAGATACGCAGTATTTT,CASSQYEGSTDTQYF
-,TRBV29-1,TRBJ2-1,few,TGCAGCGTGCCCCTCATCGGCTACAATGAGCAGTTCTTC,CSVPLIGYNEQFF
-,TRBV27,TRBJ1-6,many,TGTGCCAGCAGTTTATCATTGGGTTCCACGTTGTTCCCCCTCCACTTT,CASSLSLGSTLFPLHF
-,TRBV6-5,TRBJ2-5,few,TGTGCCAGCAGTCTACCGGGGGGACAGAAAGAGACCCAGTACTTC,CASSLPGGQKETQYF
TRBD1,TRBV12-5,TRBJ2-1,many,TGTGCTAGTGGTCCAACAGGGGTCAGCTACAATGAGCAGTTCTTC,CASGPTGVSYNEQFF
-,TRBV7-9,TRBJ2-5,few,TGTGCCAGCAGCTTCGAGGGGGACCAAGAGACCCAGTACTTC,CASSFEGDQETQYF
TRBD1,TRBV7-9,TRBJ2-2,many,TGTGCCAGCAGCCCGGACAGGGTGGGCACCGGGGAGCTGTTTTTT,CASSPDRVGTGELFF
TRBD2,TRBV29-1,TRBJ2-1,many,TGCAGCGTTGAGGGTAAGAGCGGGAGGGGATCTTACAATGAGCAGTTCTTC,CSVEGKSGRGSYNEQFF
TRBD2,TRBV7-9,TRBJ2-1,many,TGTGCCAGCATGAATAGGACTAGCAGGCACAATGAGCAGTTCTTC,CASMNRTSRHNEQFF
TRBD2,TRBV20-1,TRBJ2-2,few,TGCAGTGCTACGGTCCATATGGCGGGAGCGGGCACCGGGGAGCTGTTTTTT,CSATVHMAGAGTGELFF
TRBD2,TRBV7-2,TRBJ2-1,-,TGTGCCAGCAGCTTAGACCCCAGCGGGAGGGGCAATGAGCAGTTCTTC,CASSLDPSGRGNEQFF
-,TRBV6-5,TRBJ1-5,-,TGTGCCAGCAGATCTTTGGGGCAGCAGCATTTT,CASRSLGQQHF
-,TRBV6-5,TRBJ1-4,many,TGTGCCAGCAGTTACCCCCCCAACGGAGGCGAAGAGGAAAAACTGTTTTTT,CASSYPPNGGEEEKLFF
-,TRBV7-9,TRBJ1-1,many,TGTGCCAGCAGACACGACGGCACTGAAGCTTTCTTT,CASRHDGTEAFF
-,TRBV9,TRBJ2-1,-,TGTGCCAGCAGCGCCTCGGGGGGCCTCTACAATGAGCAGTTCTTC,CASSASGGLYNEQFF
-,TRBV27,TRBJ2-1,few,TGTGCCAGCAGTCGGGACTTCGGACCTGAGCAGTTCTTC,CASSRDFGPEQFF
-,TRBV5-8,TRBJ2-3,-,TGTGCCAGCAGCTTTGGAAGGGGCACAGATACGCAGTATTTT,CASSFGRGTDTQYF
TRBD2,TRBV7-8,TRBJ2-7,many,TGTGCCAGCAGCTATAGGCTAGCGGGAGTCGGGGAGCAGTACTTC,CASSYRLAGVGEQYF
-,TRBV7-3,TRBJ2-5,few,TGTGCCAGCAGCTTCGGGTCCACCCTCGGGGGAGAGACCCAGTACTTC,CASSFGSTLGGETQYF
TRBD2,TRBV11-2,TRBJ2-1,-,TGTGCCAGCAGCCCCGGGACTAGCGGGAGCGGGTCCTACAATGAGCAGTTCTTC,CASSPGTSGSGSYNEQFF
-,TRBV4-1,TRBJ1-1,-,TGCGCCAGCAGCCAAGGACCCCAGGGCACTGAAGCTTTCTTT,CASSQGPQGTEAFF
TRBD1,TRBV24-1,TRBJ2-1,many,TGTGCCACCAGTGATCCCCGGACAGGGGTAGGCAATGAGCAGTTCTTC,CATSDPRTGVGNEQFF
-,TRBV14,TRBJ1-6,many,TGTGCCAGCAGCCAAGAAGGGTTCCCCCTCCACTTT,CASSQEGFPLHF
-,TRBV20-1,TRBJ2-7,many,TGCAGTGCTAGAGATGGGAAGGGGGGGGAAGAGCAGTACTTC,CSARDGKGGEEQYF